This entry lists 6 T cell receptor beta chains sequenced from one sample in a study of blood T cell repertoires in COVID-19. The protocol was immunoSEQ multiplex PCR, while the TCRdb copy is restricted to in-frame clones and leaves out a portion. The sample contains some 70,000 clones, about 83% of which appear only once. The sequenced material came from peripheral blood. Every receptor here comes from a man aged 80 or over with acute or convalescent COVID-19.

The rearrangement joins TRBV7-9 to TRBJ1-4; 8 bases fit TRBD1. The CDR3 has 16 amino acids. Germline loops: CDR1 SEHNR, CDR2 FQNEAQ (reference sequence). V dropped 3 bases and J dropped 7; count of bases not matched to a gene: 10. The CDR3 is CASSFFAQGEGEKLFF. CDR3 in DNA: TGTGCCAGCAGCTTTTTCGCACAGGGGGAGGGTGAAAAACTGTTTTTT.

J is TRBJ2-2 and V is TRBV27; 7 bases are a match to TRBD1. CDR3 length equals 13 residues. Trimming cost V 8 bases and J 6 bases; bases outside gene matches: 6. Germline CDR1 MNHEY, CDR2 SMNVEV (reference sequence). The CDR3 sequence is CASQDRFPGELFF. CDR3 DNA: TGTGCCAGCCAGGACAGGTTTCCCGGGGAGCTGTTTTTT.

The chain carries TRBV12-3 or TRBV12-4 and TRBJ1-2; D call uncertain. The CDR3 spans 12 residues. Trimming removed 4 bases from V and 4 bases from J, with 7 bases in between. CDR3 nucleotide sequence: TGTGCCAGCAGTTCGGGTAGCTATGGCTACACCTTC. As protein: CASSSGSYGYTF.

This clone showed up just a few times. The chain employs TRBV27 and TRBJ2-1; 10 positions agree with TRBD2. Germline trimming cut 6 bases from V and 0 bases from J; bases unmatched to any gene: 8. The CDR3 contains 17 residues. Germline CDR1 MNHEY, CDR2 SMNVEV (reference sequence). As DNA, the CDR3 is TGTGCCAGCAGCTCCGTAAGCGGGGGGGCCTCCTACAATGAGCAGTTCTTC. Encoded protein: CASSSVSGGASYNEQFF.

The chain has TRBV7-8 and TRBJ2-5; 8 positions agree with TRBD1. CDR1 is SGHVS, CDR2 FQNEAQ, per germline. Trimming took 4 bases from V and 0 from J; bases not matched to a gene: 10. The CDR3 is 17 residues long. CDR3 loop: CASSSNGQGGNQETQYF. CDR3 nucleotide sequence: TGTGCCAGCAGCTCAAACGGACAGGGAGGCAACCAAGAGACCCAGTACTTC.

The V gene is TRBV7-9, the J gene TRBJ2-5; TRBD2 matches at 7 bases. With V trimmed by 3 bases and J by 6 bases, 13 bases remained unmatched. Germline CDR1 and CDR2: SEHNR and FQNEAQ (reference sequence). There are 16 residues in the CDR3. The CDR3 sequence: CASSFDTMTGTKTQYF. CDR3 nucleotides: TGTGCCAGCAGCTTTGACACGATGACGGGGACTAAGACCCAGTACTTC.